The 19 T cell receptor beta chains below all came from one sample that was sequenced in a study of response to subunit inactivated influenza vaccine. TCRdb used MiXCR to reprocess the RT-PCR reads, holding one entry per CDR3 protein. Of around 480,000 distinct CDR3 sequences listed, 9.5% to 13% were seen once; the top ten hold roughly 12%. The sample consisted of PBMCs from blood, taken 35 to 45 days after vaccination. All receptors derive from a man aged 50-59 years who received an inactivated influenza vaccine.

As DNA, the CDR3 is TGTGCCAGCAGCTTAGTTACAGTTGCGGAATACGAGCAGTACTTC. Residues: CASSLVTVAEYEQYF. The chain employs TRBV11-2 and TRBJ2-7; D is unresolved. Germline assignment: CDR1 SGHAT and CDR2 FQNNGV. Trimming took 1 base from V and 4 from J, leaving 14 bases between them. CDR3 length: 15 residues.

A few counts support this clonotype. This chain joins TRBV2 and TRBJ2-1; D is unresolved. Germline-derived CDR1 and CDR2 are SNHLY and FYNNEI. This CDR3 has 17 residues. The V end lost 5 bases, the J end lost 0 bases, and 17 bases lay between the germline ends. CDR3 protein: CASSQTFLPSSYNEQFF. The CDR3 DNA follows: TGTGCCAGCAGTCAGACCTTCCTACCAAGCTCCTACAATGAGCAGTTCTTC.

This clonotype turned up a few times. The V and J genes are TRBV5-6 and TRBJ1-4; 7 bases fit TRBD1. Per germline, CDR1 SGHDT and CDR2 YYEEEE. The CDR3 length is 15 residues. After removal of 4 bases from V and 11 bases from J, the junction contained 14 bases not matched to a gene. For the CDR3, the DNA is TGTGCCAGCAGCGCACCGACAGGGTCGGAGAGGAAACTGTTTTTT. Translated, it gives CASSAPTGSERKLFF.

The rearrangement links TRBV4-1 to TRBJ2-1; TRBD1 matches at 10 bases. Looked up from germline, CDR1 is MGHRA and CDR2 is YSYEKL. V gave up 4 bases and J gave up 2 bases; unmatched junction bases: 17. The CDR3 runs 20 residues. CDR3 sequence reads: CASSPETGGLSRPPYNEQFF. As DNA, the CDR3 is TGCGCCAGCAGCCCGGAGACAGGGGGCCTTTCCCGTCCGCCCTACAATGAGCAGTTCTTC.

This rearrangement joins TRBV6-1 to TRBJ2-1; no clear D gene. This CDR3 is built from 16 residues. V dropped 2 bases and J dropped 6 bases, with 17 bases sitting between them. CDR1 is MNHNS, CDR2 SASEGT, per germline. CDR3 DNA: TGTGCCAGCAGTGAAATGTTCTTCTCAACCTTCAATGAGCAGTTCTTC. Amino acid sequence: CASSEMFFSTFNEQFF.

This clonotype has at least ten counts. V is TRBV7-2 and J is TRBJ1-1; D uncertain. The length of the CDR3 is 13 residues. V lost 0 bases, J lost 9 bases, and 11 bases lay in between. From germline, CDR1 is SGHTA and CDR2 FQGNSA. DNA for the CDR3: TGTGCCAGCAGCTTAGCGGTTGAGGCACAAGCTTTCTTT. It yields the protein CASSLAVEAQAFF.

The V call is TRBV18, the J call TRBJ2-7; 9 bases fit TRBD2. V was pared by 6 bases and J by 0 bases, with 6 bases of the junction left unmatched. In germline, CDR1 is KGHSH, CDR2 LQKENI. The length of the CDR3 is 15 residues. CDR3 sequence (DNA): TGTGCCAGCTCTCCCCTAGCGGGGTCCTCCTACGAGCAGTACTTC. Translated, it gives CASSPLAGSSYEQYF.

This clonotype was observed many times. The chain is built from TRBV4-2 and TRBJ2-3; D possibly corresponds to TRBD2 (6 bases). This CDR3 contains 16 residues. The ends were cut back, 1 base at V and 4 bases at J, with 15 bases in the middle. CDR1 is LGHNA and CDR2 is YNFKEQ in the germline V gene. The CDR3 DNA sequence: TGTGCCAGCAGCCAAGGCAAGCGGGCCGGCGCAGATACGCAGTATTTT. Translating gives CASSQGKRAGADTQYF.

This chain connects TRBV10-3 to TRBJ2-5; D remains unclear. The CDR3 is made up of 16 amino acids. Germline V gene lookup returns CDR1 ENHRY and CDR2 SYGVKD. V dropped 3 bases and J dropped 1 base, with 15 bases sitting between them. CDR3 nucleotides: TGTGCCATCAGTGACCAGGATTATAATTTCCAAGAGACCCAGTACTTC. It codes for CAISDQDYNFQETQYF.

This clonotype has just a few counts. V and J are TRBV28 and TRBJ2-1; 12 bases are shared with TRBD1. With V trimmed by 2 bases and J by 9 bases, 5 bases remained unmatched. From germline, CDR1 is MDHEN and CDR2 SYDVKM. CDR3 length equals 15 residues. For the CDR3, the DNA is TGTGCCAGCAGTTTAATGGGACAGGGGGCAGGTGAGCAGTTCTTC. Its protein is CASSLMGQGAGEQFF.

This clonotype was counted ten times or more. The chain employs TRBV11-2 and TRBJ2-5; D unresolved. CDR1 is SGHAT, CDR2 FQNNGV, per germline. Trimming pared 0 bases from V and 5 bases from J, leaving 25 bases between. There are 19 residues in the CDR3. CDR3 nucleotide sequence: TGTGCCAGCAGCTTAGAATCGATGGCGATGCAACTCCTAGTGGAGACCCAGTACTTC. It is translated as CASSLESMAMQLLVETQYF.

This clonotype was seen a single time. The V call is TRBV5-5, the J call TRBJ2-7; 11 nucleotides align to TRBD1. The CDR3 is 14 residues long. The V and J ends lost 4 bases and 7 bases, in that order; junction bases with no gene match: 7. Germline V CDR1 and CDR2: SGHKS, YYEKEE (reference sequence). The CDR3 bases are TGTGCCAGCAGCCGAGGACAGGGGGCATCAGAGCAGTACTTC. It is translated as CASSRGQGASEQYF.

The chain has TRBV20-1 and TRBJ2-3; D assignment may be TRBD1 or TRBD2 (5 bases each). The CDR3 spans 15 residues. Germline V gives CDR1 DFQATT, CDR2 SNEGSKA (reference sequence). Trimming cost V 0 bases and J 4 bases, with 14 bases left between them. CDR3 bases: TGCAGTGCTAGAGATCGGGGCAGGGTTCCAGATACGCAGTATTTT. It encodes CSARDRGRVPDTQYF.

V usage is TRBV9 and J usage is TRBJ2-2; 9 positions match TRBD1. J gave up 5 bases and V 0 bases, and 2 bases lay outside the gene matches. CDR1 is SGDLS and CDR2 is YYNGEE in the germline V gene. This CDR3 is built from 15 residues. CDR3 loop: CASSVAGQGTGELFF. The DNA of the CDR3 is TGTGCCAGCAGCGTAGCGGGACAGGGTACCGGGGAGCTGTTTTTT.

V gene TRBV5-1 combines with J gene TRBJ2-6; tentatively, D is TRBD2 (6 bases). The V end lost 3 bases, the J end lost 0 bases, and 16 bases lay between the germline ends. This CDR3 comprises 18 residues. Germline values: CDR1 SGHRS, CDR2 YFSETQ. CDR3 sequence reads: CASSSTGTLLSGANVLTF. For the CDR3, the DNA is TGCGCCAGCAGCTCGACCGGGACTTTACTCTCTGGGGCCAACGTCCTGACTTTC.

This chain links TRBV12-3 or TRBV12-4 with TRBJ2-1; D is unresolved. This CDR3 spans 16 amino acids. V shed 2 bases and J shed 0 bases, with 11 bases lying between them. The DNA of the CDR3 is TGTGCCAGCAGTTTAAATTGGGGTAGCTCCTACAATGAGCAGTTCTTC. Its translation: CASSLNWGSSYNEQFF.

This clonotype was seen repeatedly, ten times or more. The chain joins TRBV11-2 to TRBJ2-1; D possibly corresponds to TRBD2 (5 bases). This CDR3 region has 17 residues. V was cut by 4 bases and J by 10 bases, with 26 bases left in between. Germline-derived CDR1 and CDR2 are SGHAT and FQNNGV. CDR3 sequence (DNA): TGTGCCAGCAGCTCCCCTTCGGAGCGGAGGTATAATTTGGAGCAGTTCTTC. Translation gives CASSSPSERRYNLEQFF. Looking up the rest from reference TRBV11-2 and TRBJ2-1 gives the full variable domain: EAGVAQSPRYKIIEKRQSVAFWCNPISGHATLYWYQQILGQGPKLLIQFQNNGVVDDSQLPKDRFSAERLKGVDSTLKIQPAKLEDSAVYLCASSSPSERRYNLEQFFGPGTRLTVL.

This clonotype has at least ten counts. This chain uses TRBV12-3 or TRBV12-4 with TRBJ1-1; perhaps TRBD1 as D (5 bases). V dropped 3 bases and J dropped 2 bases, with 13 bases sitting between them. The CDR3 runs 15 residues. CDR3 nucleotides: TGTGCCAGCAGTTTCAAAGGGGTGGCAAACACTGAAGCTTTCTTT. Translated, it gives CASSFKGVANTEAFF.

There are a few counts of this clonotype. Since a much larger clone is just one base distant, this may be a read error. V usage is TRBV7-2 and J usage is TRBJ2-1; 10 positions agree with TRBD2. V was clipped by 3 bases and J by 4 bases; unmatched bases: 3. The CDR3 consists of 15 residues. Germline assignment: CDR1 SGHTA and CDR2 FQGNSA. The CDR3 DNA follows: TGTGCCAGCAGCTTTACTAGCGGGGAGTACAATGAGCAGTTCTTC. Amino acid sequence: CASSFTSGEYNEQFF.